A selection of T cell receptor beta chains follows, all from one sample in a study of T cell responses to AZD1222 COVID-19 vaccine. Here immunoSEQ multiplex PCR was the method, and the copy in TCRdb shows in-frame clones only, minus some. This table has roughly 99,000 clones, approximately 90% appearing once. The sample consisted of peripheral blood, taken 28 days after the second AZD1222 dose. These receptors were collected from an adult who received the AZD1222 COVID-19 vaccine. Both conserved end residues are part of each CDR3. A D gene is named only where the DNA matches it firmly. Clone size, where shown, is once, few, many, or a class for clones that have expanded.

>.|.|TRBJ1-1|TRBV5-1
CASKEGSPEAFF
TGCGCCAGCAAGGAAGGGTCCCCTGAAGCTTTCTTT
>.|.|TRBJ2-7|TRBV28
CASSFAWDTTYEQYF
TGTGCCAGCAGTTTCGCATGGGACACGACCTACGAGCAGTACTTC
>.|TRBD2|TRBJ2-1|TRBV18
CASSQRGGSGNEQFF
TGTGCCAGCTCCCAACGGGGCGGGAGTGGAAATGAGCAGTTCTTC
>once|.|TRBJ1-1|TRBV28
CASSLQAALNTEAFF
TGTGCCAGCAGTTTACAGGCGGCGTTGAACACTGAAGCTTTCTTT
>.|.|TRBJ2-2|TRBV10-2
CASLRQEETGELFF
TGCGCCAGCCTGCGACAGGAGGAGACCGGGGAGCTGTTTTTT
>few|.|TRBJ2-6|TRBV7-8
CASSLLSGAGANVLTF
TGTGCCAGCAGCCTACTTTCCGGGGCTGGGGCCAACGTCCTGACTTTC
>.|.|TRBJ2-1|TRBV27
CASRDTGGEQFF
TGTGCCAGCAGGGATACAGGAGGTGAGCAGTTCTTC
>.|TRBD1|TRBJ2-1|TRBV18
CASSHARDRVYEQFF
TGTGCCAGCTCACACGCTCGCGACAGGGTATATGAGCAGTTCTTC
>.|.|TRBJ2-5|TRBV3-1/TRBV3-2
CASSQDMTGRETQYF
TGTGCCAGCAGCCAAGATATGACAGGTAGAGAGACCCAGTACTTC
>.|.|TRBJ1-3|TRBV6-5
CASSRPKAGNTIYF
TGTGCCAGCAGTCGGCCGAAAGCTGGAAACACCATATATTTT
>.|TRBD2|TRBJ2-5|TRBV28
CATVGAAGDIGETQYF
TGTGCCACGGTCGGCGCAGCGGGAGATATTGGGGAGACCCAGTACTTC
>.|TRBD2|TRBJ2-1|TRBV5-1
CASSSGLAALSYNEQFF
TGCGCCAGCAGCTCAGGACTAGCGGCCCTCTCCTACAATGAGCAGTTCTTC
>.|.|TRBJ1-5|TRBV28
CASMKEQPQHF
TGTGCCAGCATGAAAGAGCAGCCCCAGCATTTT
>once|.|TRBJ2-7|TRBV5-1
CASSYTTGVASYEQYF
TGCGCCAGCAGCTATACCACAGGCGTCGCCTCCTACGAGCAGTACTTC
>.|TRBD2|TRBJ2-1|TRBV7-8
CASSLPQRLAGAPREQFF
TGTGCCAGCAGCTTACCCCAGAGACTAGCGGGAGCCCCGCGGGAGCAGTTCTTC
>.|TRBD2|TRBJ2-3|TRBV27
CASSPLTSGRGSSTDTQYF
TGTGCCAGCAGTCCACTGACTAGCGGGAGGGGTAGCAGCACAGATACGCAGTATTTT
>.|.|TRBJ2-1|TRBV7-9
CASSPRTGASGNEQFF
TGTGCCAGCAGCCCCCGGACAGGAGCCAGCGGGAATGAGCAGTTCTTC
>.|.|TRBJ2-2|TRBV6-5
CASSYVWHTGELFF
TGTGCCAGCAGTTATGTCTGGCACACCGGGGAGCTGTTTTTT
>.|TRBD1|TRBJ2-2|TRBV5-1
CASSKGQASGELFF
TGCGCCAGCAGCAAGGGACAGGCGTCCGGGGAGCTGTTTTTT
>.|TRBD1|TRBJ1-5|TRBV10-3
CATRAGTGDQPQHF
TGTGCCACCCGGGCCGGGACAGGGGATCAGCCCCAGCATTTT
>.|.|TRBJ2-7|TRBV5-5
CASSPDRFSYEQYF
TGTGCCAGCAGCCCGGACAGATTCTCCTACGAGCAGTACTTC
>.|.|TRBJ2-7|TRBV19
CASNNGREYEQYF
TGTGCCAGTAACAACGGGAGAGAGTACGAGCAGTACTTC
>.|.|TRBJ1-5|TRBV7-2
CASSSPGRNQPQHF
TGTGCCAGCAGCTCACCCGGGCGCAATCAGCCCCAGCATTTT
>.|TRBD1|TRBJ1-4|TRBV6-6
CASRMTGRGEKLFF
TGTGCCAGCAGAATGACAGGGAGGGGTGAAAAACTGTTTTTT
>.|.|TRBJ2-5|TRBV6-5
CASSPTGPQETQYF
TGTGCCAGCAGCCCCACCGGGCCGCAAGAGACCCAGTACTTC
>.|TRBD1|TRBJ2-2|TRBV28
CASSSGTGDTGELFF
TGTGCCAGCAGCTCCGGGACAGGGGACACCGGGGAGCTGTTTTTT
>.|.|TRBJ2-5|TRBV5-1
CASSPGPAVGVETQYF
TGCGCCAGCAGCCCCGGACCTGCGGTGGGGGTGGAGACCCAGTACTTC
>.|.|TRBJ2-1|TRBV24-1
CATSDGSISYNEQFF
TGTGCCACCAGTGACGGGAGTATCTCCTACAATGAGCAGTTCTTC
>.|.|TRBJ2-1|TRBV9
CASSGRLEGSYNEQFF
TGTGCCAGCAGCGGAAGACTAGAAGGGTCATACAATGAGCAGTTCTTC
>.|TRBD2|TRBJ2-3|TRBV6-5
CASRGLAGGTDTQYF
TGTGCCAGCAGGGGACTAGCGGGAGGAACAGATACGCAGTATTTT
>.|TRBD1|TRBJ1-2|TRBV10-3
CAIKTGQGVYTF
TGTGCCATCAAGACGGGACAGGGGGTCTACACCTTC
>few|.|TRBJ1-6|TRBV5-1
CASSLAGRSPLHF
TGCGCCAGCAGCTTGGCAGGACGGTCGCCCCTCCACTTT